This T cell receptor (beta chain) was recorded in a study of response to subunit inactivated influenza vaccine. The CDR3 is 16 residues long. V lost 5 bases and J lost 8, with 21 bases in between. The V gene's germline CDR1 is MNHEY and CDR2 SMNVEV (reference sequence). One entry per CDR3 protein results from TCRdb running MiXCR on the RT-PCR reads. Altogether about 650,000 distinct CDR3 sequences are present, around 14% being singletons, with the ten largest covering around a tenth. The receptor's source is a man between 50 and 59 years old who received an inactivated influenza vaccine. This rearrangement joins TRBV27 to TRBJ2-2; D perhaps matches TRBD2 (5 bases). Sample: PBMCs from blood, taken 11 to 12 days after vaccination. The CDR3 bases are TGTGCCAGCAGTCTCACCCTCGGCAGAGGGCCTGGGGAGCTGTTTTTT. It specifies CASSLTLGRGPGELFF.